The 27 T cell receptor beta chains reported below all come from one sample, sequenced in a study of T cell changes during pregnancy in multiple sclerosis. This table comes from immunoSEQ multiplex PCR, and its TCRdb copy is limited to in-frame clones, with some not included. The data show 25,000 to 30,000 clones, 70% to 90% seen once. Specimen: CD8+ T cells from peripheral blood mononuclear cells, collected after pregnancy. The origin of the receptors is a female donor with multiple sclerosis, enrolled in a pregnancy study.

Remarks on this clone: The junction departs from the called germline gene at one end, perhaps through a read error. The rearrangement uses TRBV7-7 and TRBJ1-1, with D hard to call. Germline CDR1 is SSHAT and CDR2 is FNYEAQ (reference sequence). This CDR3 comprises 13 residues. CDR3 sequence reads: CASSFGMGTEAFF. The DNA for the CDR3 is TGTGCTAGCAGCTTCGGGATGGGGACTGAAGCTTTCTTT.

In regard to this clone: Other nucleotide sequences from this sample produce the same CDR3. The chain joins TRBV11-2 to TRBJ2-5; TRBD2 matches at 8 bases. CDR3 length: 14 residues. V lost 3 bases to trimming and J lost 5 bases; unmatched junction nucleotides: 5. CDR1 is SGHAT and CDR2 is FQNNGV in the germline V gene. The CDR3 coding sequence is TGTGCCAGCAGCTTCGGGGGGGGACGTGAGACCCAGTACTTC. Encoded protein: CASSFGGGRETQYF.

V usage is TRBV27 and J usage is TRBJ2-2; D is possibly TRBD2 (6 bases). CDR3 length equals 16 residues. Germline values: CDR1 MNHEY, CDR2 SMNVEV (reference sequence). V was clipped by 2 bases and J by 4 bases, with 14 bases between them. This CDR3 is CASSLARGGPTGELFF. CDR3 sequence (DNA): TGTGCCAGCAGTTTAGCCCGAGGAGGGCCCACCGGGGAGCTGTTTTTT.

The chain couples TRBV6-4 to TRBJ2-3; D remains ambiguous. This CDR3 contains 15 residues. CDR1 and CDR2 (germline): MRHNA, SNTAGT. V shed 0 bases and J shed 0 bases, with 7 bases lying between them. In nucleotides, the CDR3 is TGTGCCAGCAGTGACTCGCAGTATAGCACAGATACGCAGTATTTT. Its protein product is CASSDSQYSTDTQYF.

The J gene is TRBJ1-2, the V gene TRBV6-5, with D uncertain. The CDR3 contains 14 residues. V shed 4 bases and J shed 2 bases, with 11 bases lying between them. The germline V gene has CDR1 MNHEY and CDR2 SVGAGI. The CDR3 reads CASSSASANYGYTF. The CDR3 DNA reads TGTGCCAGCAGTTCGGCCAGCGCGAACTATGGCTACACCTTC.

This clone was detected only a few times. The V call is TRBV7-9, the J call TRBJ2-2, with D unresolved. Per germline, CDR1 SEHNR and CDR2 FQNEAQ (reference sequence). This CDR3 is built from 14 residues. V lost 2 bases and J 7 bases, leaving 11 bases between the germline ends. CDR3 sequence: CASSLPNGDGELFF. The CDR3, as DNA: TGTGCCAGCAGCTTACCCAACGGTGACGGGGAGCTGTTTTTT.

On this clone itself: One end of the junction varies from germline; a read error may be responsible. The CDR3 is CVSSPGLAGENQETQYF. The CDR3 DNA is TGTGTCAGCAGTCCGGGACTAGCGGGGGAAAACCAAGAGACCCAGTACTTC. The gene calls are TRBV7-3 and TRBJ2-5; 14 nucleotides agree with TRBD2. This CDR3 has 17 amino acids. In germline, CDR1 is SGHTA, CDR2 FQGTGA.

V gene TRBV4-3 combines with J gene TRBJ2-6; 7 bases agree with TRBD1. The trim removed 6 bases at V and 0 bases at J, leaving 5 bases unmatched. The CDR3 covers 16 residues. Germline CDR1 and CDR2: LGHNA and YSLEER. The CDR3 is CASSGQAGSGANVLTF. CDR3 sequence (DNA): TGCGCCAGCAGTGGACAGGCGGGCTCTGGGGCCAACGTCCTGACTTTC.

The chain employs TRBV2 and TRBJ2-7; 7 bases fit TRBD1. CDR1 is SNHLY, CDR2 FYNNEI, per germline. With 7 bases clipped from V and 5 bases from J, the junction kept 8 bases outside the gene matches. This CDR3 has 13 residues. In DNA form, the CDR3 reads TGTGCCAGCAAGGAAGGGGGCTGGGACGAGCAGTACTTC. Protein: CASKEGGWDEQYF.

The V and J genes are TRBV10-3 and TRBJ1-3; 9 bases are a match to TRBD1. Germline CDR1 and CDR2: ENHRY and SYGVKD. The CDR3 spans 15 residues. J lost 4 bases, V lost 2 bases, and 3 bases had no gene match. CDR3 coding DNA: TGTGCCATCAGTGAGGGACAGGGGCACGGAAACACCATATATTTT. Translating gives CAISEGQGHGNTIYF.

The V and J genes are TRBV27 and TRBJ2-7, with a weak D call TRBD2 (6 bases). CDR3 length equals 14 residues. Germline V gene lookup returns CDR1 MNHEY and CDR2 SMNVEV (reference sequence). Trimming removed 5 bases from V and 3 bases from J, with 14 bases in between. The CDR3 spells CASSPARGGYEQYF. CDR3 bases: TGTGCCAGCAGTCCCGCGAGGGGAGGCTACGAGCAGTACTTC.

The genes are TRBV2 and TRBJ1-1, with TRBD1 matching over 8 bases. The germline V gene has CDR1 SNHLY and CDR2 FYNNEI. This CDR3 spans 15 amino acids. V gave up 6 bases and J gave up 1 base; unmatched junction bases: 7. The CDR3 DNA reads TGTGCCAGCAGCTATAGACAGGGGAGGAACACTGAAGCTTTCTTT. Its translation is CASSYRQGRNTEAFF.

The chain is built from TRBV9 and TRBJ2-5; weak D call: TRBD1 (5 bases). CDR3 size: 14 residues. V was trimmed by 1 base and J by 4 bases, leaving 11 bases between them. From germline, CDR1 is SGDLS and CDR2 YYNGEE. Here the CDR3 reads CASSVQGGRETQYF. The CDR3 nucleotides are TGTGCCAGCAGCGTACAGGGTGGAAGAGAGACCCAGTACTTC. Full variable domain (remainder filled in from reference TRBV9 and TRBJ2-5): DSGVTQTPKHLITATGQRVTLRCSPRSGDLSVYWYQQSLDQGLQFLIQYYNGEERAKGNILERFSAQQFPDLHSELNLSSLELGDSALYFCASSVQGGRETQYFGPGTRLLVL.

This chain links TRBV4-1 with TRBJ1-4; tentatively, D is TRBD1 (6 bases). CDR1 and CDR2 (germline): MGHRA, YSYEKL. V gave up 4 bases and J gave up 8 bases, with 17 bases separating them. The CDR3 extends over 15 amino acids. CDR3 bases: TGCGCCAGCAGCCTCTTTGGGGGGGCGCCGGAAAAACTGTTTTTT. Residues: CASSLFGGAPEKLFF.

The J gene is TRBJ1-3, the V gene TRBV7-8; D is perhaps TRBD1 (5 bases). With 3 bases removed from V and 4 bases from J, the gap between germline ends came to 10 bases. Germline V gene lookup returns CDR1 SGHVS and CDR2 FQNEAQ. The CDR3 extends over 14 amino acids. CDR3 nucleotides: TGTGCCAGCAGCTTGGGACTAAAGGGAAACACCATATATTTT. It yields the protein CASSLGLKGNTIYF.

The chain has TRBV4-2 and TRBJ1-1; D ambiguous. V was shortened by 0 bases and J by 1 base, with 9 bases between the two germline ends. The germline CDR1 and CDR2 sequences are LGHNA and YNFKEQ. The CDR3 sequence is 15 residues long. The CDR3 bases are TGTGCCAGCAGCCAAGATGTCACGGGGAACACTGAAGCTTTCTTT. Its translation is CASSQDVTGNTEAFF.

The chain employs TRBV5-6 and TRBJ2-5; 9 bases fit TRBD1. The J call may be faulty, since TRBJ2-7 better matches the DNA end. This CDR3 is built from 15 residues. The germline gives CDR1 SGHDT, CDR2 YYEEEE. Here the CDR3 reads CASSAGTGNIYEQYF. In nucleotides, the CDR3 is TGTGCCAGCAGCGCAGGGACAGGGAATATCTACGAGCAGTACTTC.

The rearrangement uses TRBV19 and TRBJ1-4, with D unclear. Trimming shortened V by 8 bases and J by 6 bases, and 13 bases separated the two germline ends. Per germline, CDR1 LNHDA and CDR2 SQIVND (reference sequence). The CDR3 consists of 13 residues. Written as DNA, the CDR3 is TGTGCCAGTCGTCGGGGAGGAGATGAAAAACTGTTTTTT. The encoded protein is CASRRGGDEKLFF.

This clone was seen only once. The chain employs TRBV6-6 and TRBJ2-7; D call uncertain. This CDR3 spans 15 amino acids. Germline lookup yields CDR1 MNHNY and CDR2 SVGAGI (reference sequence). V lost 1 base, J lost 3 bases, and 13 bases lay in between. CDR3 sequence reads: CASSYFGDTRYEQYF. CDR3 DNA: TGTGCCAGCAGTTACTTCGGTGACACACGCTACGAGCAGTACTTC.

The chain joins TRBV7-2 to TRBJ2-7, with D possibly being TRBD2 (5 bases). Germline CDR1 and CDR2: SGHTA and FQGNSA. This CDR3 spans 15 amino acids. With 5 bases removed from V and 2 bases from J, the gap between germline ends came to 16 bases. The CDR3: CASSLTPGGPYEQYF. The CDR3, as DNA: TGTGCCAGCAGCCTAACTCCCGGAGGACCCTACGAGCAGTACTTC. Based on the CDR3 plus reference TRBV7-2 and TRBJ2-7, the full variable domain is GAGVSQSPSNKVTEKGKDVELRCDPISGHTALYWYRQSLGQGLEFLIYFQGNSAPDKSGLPSDRFSAERTGGSVSTLTIQRTQQEDSAVYLCASSLTPGGPYEQYFGPGTRLTVT.

The chain couples TRBV9 to TRBJ1-4; 7 nucleotides line up with TRBD1. This CDR3 contains 13 residues. Germline V gene sequence: CDR1 SGDLS, CDR2 YYNGEE. V shed 4 bases, J shed 13 bases, and the junction held 10 bases outside the gene matches. In DNA form, the CDR3 reads TGTGCCAGCAGCCCTAGGACAGGTAGTAGACTGTTTTTT. Its translation: CASSPRTGSRLFF.

This clone appeared a single time. This chain uses TRBV29-1 with TRBJ2-7, with 12 bases aligning to TRBD1. CDR1 and CDR2 from the germline V gene are SQVTM and ANQGSEA. Germline trimming cut 0 bases from V and 3 bases from J; bases unmatched to any gene: 18. This CDR3 has 20 amino acids. The CDR3 bases are TGCAGCGTTGAAGATTCACGCGCCGGGACAGGGGGCTTCGGATACTACGAGCAGTACTTC. It is translated as CSVEDSRAGTGGFGYYEQYF.

This clone has a single count. The chain links TRBV10-2 to TRBJ1-1; perhaps TRBD1 as D (6 bases). The CDR3 covers 20 residues. V gave up 7 bases and J gave up 0 bases, with 30 bases separating them. Germline loops: CDR1 WSHSY, CDR2 SAAADI. Here the CDR3 DNA reads TGCGCCAGCAATGGGGAGCGGGGGGGCCATACTCGGAAACTGAACACTGAAGCTTTCTTT. Protein sequence: CASNGERGGHTRKLNTEAFF.

The genes are TRBV28 and TRBJ2-1, with D possibly TRBD1 on 6 matching bases. The ends were cut back, 6 bases at V and 3 bases at J, with 15 bases in the middle. Germline assignment: CDR1 MDHEN and CDR2 SYDVKM. The CDR3 covers 15 residues. DNA of the CDR3: TGTGCCAGCAGCTCAGGGGATATCGGCTACAATGAGCAGTTCTTC. This codes for CASSSGDIGYNEQFF.

The chain links TRBV19 to TRBJ2-2; the D gene is possibly TRBD1 (6 bases). V was shortened by 2 bases and J by 6 bases, with 10 bases between the two germline ends. CDR1 is LNHDA and CDR2 is SQIVND in the germline V gene (reference sequence). The CDR3 covers 14 residues. CDR3 amino acids: CASSIIQGSGELFF. Here the CDR3 DNA reads TGTGCCAGTAGTATAATCCAGGGGTCCGGGGAGCTGTTTTTT.

The chain carries TRBV7-6 and TRBJ2-1; the match to TRBD2 covers 12 bases. Germline CDR1 reads SGHVS; CDR2 reads FNYEAQ. V dropped 3 bases and J dropped 4; count of bases not matched to a gene: 1. This CDR3 comprises 15 residues. The CDR3 DNA reads TGTGCCAGCAGCTTGCTAGCGGGGGGGTACAATGAGCAGTTCTTC. Translating gives CASSLLAGGYNEQFF.

V gene TRBV21-1 combines with J gene TRBJ2-7; TRBD1 is the table's D call and was not checked against the DNA. TRBV21-1 is a pseudogene segment. This CDR3 has 14 residues. DNA for the CDR3: TGTGCCAGCAGCAACAGGGGTCACCCCCGCGAGCAGTACTTC. This translates into CASSNRGHPREQYF.